This T cell receptor beta chain was retrieved from a study of STAT5B mutations in CD4+ large granular lymphocyte leukemia. Study information: Among healthy controls, a particular HLA allele went with more CDR3 'QG' motifs.

TCRdb's copy holds only in-frame clones and misses some; the assay was immunoSEQ multiplex PCR. The table records 20,000 or so clones, about 81% of them present only once. There are 17 residues in the CDR3. Trimming removed 5 bases from V and 4 bases from J; junction bases left unmatched: 11. CDR1 is SNHLY, CDR2 FYNNEI, per germline. Controls came from buffy coats of healthy blood donors. General study points: CD4-sorted patient repertoires seemed more clonal than healthy CD4+ repertoires.

On this clone: What it binds is unknown.

The clonotype originates from a human donor in good health. Input material: CD4+ T cells from blood buffy coats. This chain joins TRBV2 and TRBJ1-5; 10 bases are shared with TRBD1. CDR3 coding DNA: TGTGCCAGCAGTCTACTACCCCCGGGACAGGGGAATCAGCCCCAGCATTTT. Protein product: CASSLLPPGQGNQPQHF.